Each of the 23 T cell receptor beta chains below was sequenced from the same sample in a study of blood T cell repertoires in COVID-19. The repertoire was sequenced with immunoSEQ multiplex PCR; TCRdb's copy has only in-frame clones and lacks some. The data show roughly 110,000 clones, approximately 84% seen once. Sequencing was done on a sample of peripheral blood. The receptors were sampled from a middle-aged man with acute or convalescent COVID-19.

The chain recombines TRBV4-3 with TRBJ2-7; 8 bases align to TRBD1. This CDR3 spans 15 amino acids. From germline, CDR1 is LGHNA and CDR2 YSLEER. J was trimmed by 6 bases and V by 3 bases; bases with no gene match: 10. CDR3 nucleotide sequence: TGCGCCAGCAGCCAGGGGACAGGTAGTCGCTCCGAGCAGTACTTC. This codes for CASSQGTGSRSEQYF.

V usage is TRBV6-2 or TRBV6-3 and J usage is TRBJ2-7; 8 nucleotides match TRBD1. Trimming cost V 6 bases and J 5 bases; bases outside gene matches: 6. The CDR3 length is 13 residues. Germline CDR1 and CDR2: MNHEY and SVGEGT. The DNA of the CDR3 is TGTGCCAGCAGCTCAGGGGGCCCCCACGAGCAGTACTTC. Protein: CASSSGGPHEQYF.

This clone was found once. The chain links TRBV3-1 (or the pseudogene TRBV3-2) to TRBJ2-7; TRBD1 might be the D (5 bases). The CDR3 spans 13 residues. Germline-derived CDR1 and CDR2 are LGHDT and YNNKEL (reference sequence). Trimming shortened V by 4 bases and J by 6 bases, and 13 bases separated the two germline ends. CDR3 in amino acids: CASSRSGQREQYF. As DNA, the CDR3 is TGTGCCAGCAGCCGATCAGGGCAACGCGAGCAGTACTTC.

This sequence joins TRBV6-1 and TRBJ1-1; D ambiguous. CDR1 is MNHNS and CDR2 is SASEGT in the germline V gene. Trimming removed 3 bases at V and 1 base at J, with 9 bases between. This CDR3 has 14 amino acids. CDR3 loop: CASSEDPGNTEAFF. CDR3 bases: TGTGCCAGCAGTGAGGATCCAGGGAACACTGAAGCTTTCTTT.

This chain joins TRBV7-9 and TRBJ2-3, with 8 bases matching TRBD2. CDR3 length: 15 residues. Trimming cost V 11 bases and J 0 bases; bases outside gene matches: 10. Looked up from germline, CDR1 is SEHNR and CDR2 is FQNEAQ (reference sequence). The CDR3: CALSIAGLSTDTQYF. As DNA, the CDR3 is TGTGCCCTTAGTATAGCGGGGCTAAGCACAGATACGCAGTATTTT.

The chain uses TRBV6-2 or TRBV6-3 and TRBJ1-6, with TRBD1 as a possible D gene (5 bases). The length of the CDR3 is 15 residues. The germline V gene encodes CDR1 MNHEY and CDR2 SVGEGT. Deletions cut 2 bases from V and 7 bases from J, with 12 bases between. The CDR3 nucleotides are TGTGCCAGCAGTTACGCGGGGCGAAGGAATTCACCCCTCCACTTT. Its protein is CASSYAGRRNSPLHF.

The chain employs TRBV29-1 and TRBJ2-5, with D tentatively TRBD1 (6 bases). V was clipped by 4 bases and J by 5 bases, with 17 bases between them. Germline-derived CDR1 and CDR2 are SQVTM and ANQGSEA. The CDR3 runs to 14 residues. DNA of the CDR3: TGCAGCGTTGCTGGGGGCACGGGATGGGAGACCCAGTACTTC. Translation gives CSVAGGTGWETQYF.

The rearrangement links TRBV24-1 to TRBJ2-1; the D is unclear. CDR1 and CDR2 from the germline V gene are KGHDR and SFDVKD. Trimming removed 5 bases from V and 4 bases from J, with 5 bases in between. This CDR3 comprises 12 residues. The chain's CDR3 is CATSAPYNEQFF. DNA for the CDR3: TGTGCCACCAGTGCCCCGTACAATGAGCAGTTCTTC.

The chain links TRBV5-6 to TRBJ1-2; 11 bases agree with TRBD1. The length of the CDR3 is 15 residues. Germline lookup yields CDR1 SGHDT and CDR2 YYEEEE. The V gene end was trimmed by 2 bases and the J gene end by 8 bases; junction bases not matched to a gene: 8. CDR3 protein: CASSFLDRGQGGYTF. In DNA form, the CDR3 reads TGTGCCAGCAGCTTCTTGGACAGGGGGCAAGGAGGCTACACCTTC.

The rearrangement uses TRBV24-1 and TRBJ2-1; a possible D gene is TRBD2 (7 bases). V was clipped by 1 base and J by 5 bases, with 14 bases between them. Germline V CDR1 and CDR2: KGHDR, SFDVKD. CDR3 length equals 16 residues. CDR3 sequence (DNA): TGTGCCACCAGTGATTTAGGGGGGGGGTTGAACAATGAGCAGTTCTTC. As protein: CATSDLGGGLNNEQFF.

This clone was recorded once. The chain links TRBV6-5 to TRBJ1-2; D not resolved. The V end lost 4 bases, the J end lost 5 bases, and 8 bases lay between the germline ends. CDR3 size: 12 residues. Germline CDR1 reads MNHEY; CDR2 reads SVGAGI. CDR3 bases: TGTGCCAGCAGTTTGCAGGAATATGGCTACACCTTC. Amino acids: CASSLQEYGYTF.

CDR3 nucleotides: TGTGCCAGCAGCGTGTGGGAAATACTAGCGGGGGTGGTTTTATATATGACAGATACGCAGTATTTT. Amino acids: CASSVWEILAGVVLYMTDTQYF. The chain joins TRBV9 to TRBJ2-3; 11 bases are shared with TRBD2. The CDR3 sequence is 22 residues long. The junction had 23 bases not matched to a gene; V was cut back by 2 bases and J by 3 bases. Germline CDR1 is SGDLS and CDR2 is YYNGEE.

This clone was seen only once. This rearrangement joins TRBV20-1 to TRBJ1-2; D remains ambiguous. The germline gives CDR1 DFQATT, CDR2 SNEGSKA (reference sequence). Trimming pared 3 bases from V and 4 bases from J, leaving 6 bases between. This CDR3 spans 11 amino acids. The CDR3 sequence: CSASLSYGYTF. The CDR3 bases are TGCAGTGCTAGTTTGAGCTATGGCTACACCTTC.

The rearrangement joins TRBV3-1 (or the pseudogene TRBV3-2) to TRBJ2-7; 10 nucleotides align to TRBD1. This CDR3 has 15 residues. V lost 6 bases to trimming and J lost 12 bases; unmatched junction nucleotides: 17. CDR1 and CDR2 (germline): LGHDT, YNNKEL (reference sequence). CDR3 sequence (DNA): TGTGCCAGCAGTTGGGGACAGGGGCTGACCCCCCGAGCGTACTTC. Translation: CASSWGQGLTPRAYF.

Only one count was recorded for this clone. Other DNA sequences within the sample encode an identical CDR3. J is TRBJ2-1 and V is TRBV20-1; the D gene is possibly TRBD2 (6 bases). Between the trimmed V and J ends, which lost 5 bases and 4 bases, there was a span of 6 bases. This CDR3 spans 11 amino acids. Germline V gives CDR1 DFQATT, CDR2 SNEGSKA (reference sequence). CDR3 sequence reads: CSAGTYNEQFF. The CDR3 coding sequence is TGCAGTGCTGGGACTTACAATGAGCAGTTCTTC.

The chain recombines TRBV5-5 with TRBJ2-7; D perhaps matches TRBD1 (6 bases). The V end lost 4 bases, the J end lost 2 bases, and 13 bases lay between the germline ends. Germline CDR1 is SGHKS and CDR2 is YYEKEE (reference sequence). There are 14 residues in the CDR3. In nucleotides, the CDR3 is TGTGCCAGCAGCCGACAGGACTTACCCTACGAGCAGTACTTC. It translates to CASSRQDLPYEQYF.

The V call is TRBV7-2, the J call TRBJ2-7, with 7 bases matching TRBD1. V trimming: 2 bases; J trimming: 2 bases; junction bases outside the gene matches: 6. CDR3 length: 15 amino acids. The germline gives CDR1 SGHTA, CDR2 FQGNSA. The CDR3, as DNA: TGTGCCAGCAGCTTACCCGACAGGGCCACCTACGAGCAGTACTTC. Protein product: CASSLPDRATYEQYF.

The chain has TRBV5-6 and TRBJ2-4; TRBD1 is a possible D gene (5 bases). The germline V and J ends were trimmed by 5 bases and 7 bases, with 13 bases remaining between them. Germline values: CDR1 SGHDT, CDR2 YYEEEE. CDR3 length equals 13 residues. CDR3 residues: CASSRAGQNIQYF. The DNA of the CDR3 is TGTGCCAGCAGTAGGGCAGGGCAGAACATTCAGTACTTC.

The chain joins TRBV5-8 to TRBJ2-7; TRBD1 might be the D (5 bases). The CDR3 is made up of 15 amino acids. V dropped 2 bases and J dropped 0 bases, with 12 bases sitting between them. From germline, CDR1 is SGHTS and CDR2 YDEGEE. The CDR3 nucleotides are TGTGCCAGCAGCTTTCATACAGGCCGCTCCTACGAGCAGTACTTC. As protein: CASSFHTGRSYEQYF.

V usage is TRBV11-2 and J usage is TRBJ2-5; TRBD1 matches 7 bases. TRBJ2-7 explains the end of the DNA better; the J call may be wrong. Germline V lookup: CDR1 SGHAT, CDR2 FQNNGV. The CDR3 is 14 residues long. The CDR3 DNA is TGTGCCAGCAGCTTAAGGGACAGCTCCTACGAGCAGTACTTC. This codes for CASSLRDSSYEQYF.

This clone was observed a single time. Here the CDR3 reads CASSRGGANTEAFF. The CDR3 bases are TGTGCCAGCAGCAGGGGAGGCGCGAACACTGAAGCTTTCTTT. The chain recombines TRBV5-5 with TRBJ1-1; tentatively, D is TRBD1 (5 bases). Trimming stripped 4 bases from V and 1 base from J, with 11 bases between. CDR1 is SGHKS and CDR2 is YYEKEE in the germline V gene (reference sequence). CDR3 length equals 14 residues.

This chain joins TRBV24-1 and TRBJ1-5; the match to TRBD1 covers 7 bases. Germline V CDR1 and CDR2: KGHDR, SFDVKD. The CDR3 has 16 residues. The V segment lost 3 bases and the J segment 9 bases; nucleotides outside the gene matches: 13. The chain's CDR3 is CATSDAQGLGDRPQHF. The CDR3 DNA is TGTGCCACCAGTGATGCACAGGGGTTAGGGGATCGGCCCCAGCATTTT.

The chain links TRBV5-1 to TRBJ1-2; D not certain. The CDR3 has 14 residues. V was pared by 1 base and J by 2 bases, with 9 bases between. In germline, CDR1 is SGHRS, CDR2 YFSETQ. The CDR3 DNA sequence: TGCGCCAGCAGCTTGATAGCAGACAACTATGGCTACACCTTC. It specifies CASSLIADNYGYTF.